This T cell receptor (beta chain) was captured by sequencing in a study of blood T cell repertoires in COVID-19. Study background: Acute-phase and convalescent COVID-19 samples originated in the United States, Italy and Spain. PBMCs, B-cell-depleted T cells, or T cells provided the cDNA or gDNA that made up the material.

Some clones are missing from TCRdb's copy, which holds only in-frame ones; the method was immunoSEQ multiplex PCR. The sample includes roughly 200,000 clones, around 87% seen only once; the top ten take approximately 0.62%. The CDR3 length is 14 residues. The sample consisted of peripheral blood. The rearrangement links TRBV21-1 to TRBJ1-1; the table's D call, TRBD1, has no DNA check behind it. TRBV21-1 is given as a pseudogene. This receptor was identified in a man over 45 with acute or convalescent COVID-19. The CDR3 region has the DNA TGTGCCAGCAGCAAAGAACAGACGAACACTGAAGCTTTCTTT. This gives the protein CASSKEQTNTEAFF.